The rows below give T cell receptor beta chains drawn from one sample of a study of Siglec-9 on CD8 T cells in melanoma. The table came from immunoSEQ multiplex PCR; TCRdb's copy has only in-frame clones and leaves some out. The sample shows about 30,000 clones, 80% of them seen only once. The sample was Siglec-9- CD8+ T cells sorted from blood. These receptors were taken from a human donor in good health. The CDR3 runs from the conserved cysteine through the conserved F or W. Fields, in order: D gene, clone size, J gene, V gene, CDR3 DNA, CDR3 protein. D genes are given only for firm matches. Some rows mark clone size as missing; the rest say once, few, many or name a class of expanded clone.

>NA|NA|TRBJ1-1|TRBV19
TGTGCCAGTACCGAAGCCGGAGAGGGGACCACTGAAGCTTTCTTT
CASTEAGEGTTEAFF
>NA|few|TRBJ2-3|TRBV10-3
TGTGCCATCTACAGGGAAGATACGCAGTATTTT
CAIYREDTQYF
>NA|NA|TRBJ2-2|TRBV27
TGTGCCAGCATCGCCTCGACAGGACCCACCGGGGAGCTGTTTTTT
CASIASTGPTGELFF
>NA|NA|TRBJ2-7|TRBV7-9
TGTGCCAGCAGCGCCGGGACACAGGGATACGAGCAGTACTTC
CASSAGTQGYEQYF
>NA|NA|TRBJ2-1|TRBV28
TGTGCCAGCAGTTTATTGTGGGGCCGCGGAGCCAATGAGCAGTTCTTC
CASSLLWGRGANEQFF
>NA|few|TRBJ1-1|TRBV4-1
TGCGCCAGCAGCCAAGACCGGGTGCTCAGGGTACCTGAAGCTTTCTTT
CASSQDRVLRVPEAFF
>NA|few|TRBJ1-2|TRBV4-2
TGTGCCAGCAGCCAAGAGGGTCTTGGCTACACCTTC
CASSQEGLGYTF
>TRBD2|NA|TRBJ2-5|TRBV7-3
TGTGCCAGCAGCCCAGCGGGGGGCAAGGCAGAGACCCAGTACTTC
CASSPAGGKAETQYF
>NA|NA|TRBJ2-1|TRBV27
TGTGCCAGCAGTTACTTACAGGGAATCCTCTACAATGAGCAGTTCTTC
CASSYLQGILYNEQFF
>NA|NA|TRBJ2-3|TRBV5-1
TGCGCCAGCCAACGGCCCCACGACCCCACAGATACGCAGTATTTT
CASQRPHDPTDTQYF
>NA|NA|TRBJ1-1|TRBV5-1
TGCGCCAGCAGCCCAAGGAACGAGGGGATGAACACTGAAGCTTTCTTT
CASSPRNEGMNTEAFF
>NA|few|TRBJ1-6|TRBV6-1
TGTGCCAGCAAACTACAGGGTTTTAATTCACCCCTCCACTTT
CASKLQGFNSPLHF
>TRBD1|once|TRBJ1-2|TRBV27
TGTGCCAGCAGTTATACCGGGACAGGGAACTATGGCTACACCTTC
CASSYTGTGNYGYTF
>NA|few|TRBJ1-5|TRBV30
TGTGCCTGGAGTGAGAGTCGTGGTCAGCCCCAGCATTTT
CAWSESRGQPQHF
>NA|NA|TRBJ1-1|TRBV15
TGTGCCACCAGCAGACTACTAGGGGGAACGGACACTGAAGCTTTCTTT
CATSRLLGGTDTEAFF
>NA|NA|TRBJ1-2|TRBV29-1
TGCAGCGGGTACAGGGATGGCTACACCTTC
CSGYRDGYTF
>TRBD2|NA|TRBJ2-5|TRBV9
TGTGCCAGCAGCGGGACTAGTCCCTCCGAGACCCAGTACTTC
CASSGTSPSETQYF
>TRBD1|NA|TRBJ2-7|TRBV2
TGTGCCAGCAGTGAAAAGGGGACAGTCTACGAGCAGTACTTC
CASSEKGTVYEQYF
>NA|NA|TRBJ1-2|TRBV14
TGTGCCAGCAGCCAAGATTGGAGAGGAGGATACACCTTC
CASSQDWRGGYTF
>TRBD2|NA|TRBJ2-3|TRBV27
TGTGCCAGCAGTTCAATAGCGGGGGGGTACACAGATACGCAGTATTTT
CASSSIAGGYTDTQYF
>TRBD1|NA|TRBJ1-2|TRBV9
TGTGCCAGCAGCGGGGACAGTACTAACTATGGCTACACCTTC
CASSGDSTNYGYTF
>TRBD1|NA|TRBJ2-7|TRBV29-1
TGCAGCGGGTCCCCGGGACAGGATTACGAGCAGTACTTC
CSGSPGQDYEQYF
>NA|NA|TRBJ2-3|TRBV15
TGTGCCACCAGCAGAGGGCGTAGCACAGATACGCAGTATTTT
CATSRGRSTDTQYF
>NA|NA|TRBJ1-5|TRBV12-5
TGTGCTAGTGGTTTCCACCTAGGAAGCTTTAATGGTGGTAATCAGCCCCAGCATTTT
CASGFHLGSFNGGNQPQHF
>TRBD1|once|TRBJ1-1|TRBV19
TGTGCCAGTAGTATGGGCGGACAGGGTCTAAGGCGTGAAGCTTTCTTT
CASSMGGQGLRREAFF
>NA|NA|TRBJ2-1|TRBV19
TGTGCCAGTAGTATGGGGCCAACGGGGGATGAGCAGTTCTTC
CASSMGPTGDEQFF
>NA|NA|TRBJ1-2|TRBV6-5
TGTGCCAGCAGATACAGAGGGCCGACAGGCTACACCTTC
CASRYRGPTGYTF
>NA|NA|TRBJ2-1|TRBV5-4
TGTGCCAGCAGCCTCGGACAGCCCACAGTCTCCTACAATGAGCAGTTCTTC
CASSLGQPTVSYNEQFF
>TRBD1|NA|TRBJ2-2|TRBV5-5
TGTGCCAGCAGCTTCACAGGGGGAGCCGGGGAGCTGTTTTTT
CASSFTGGAGELFF